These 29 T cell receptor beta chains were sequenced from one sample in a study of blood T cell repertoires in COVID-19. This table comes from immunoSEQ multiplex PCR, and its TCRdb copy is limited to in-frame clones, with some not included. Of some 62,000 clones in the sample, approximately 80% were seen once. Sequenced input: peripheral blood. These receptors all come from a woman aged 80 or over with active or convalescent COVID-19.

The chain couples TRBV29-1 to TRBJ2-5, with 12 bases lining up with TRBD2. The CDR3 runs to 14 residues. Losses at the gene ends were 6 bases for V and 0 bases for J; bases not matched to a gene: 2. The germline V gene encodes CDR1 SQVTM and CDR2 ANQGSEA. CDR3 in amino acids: CSVTSGGNQETQYF. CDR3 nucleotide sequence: TGCAGCGTAACTAGCGGGGGGAACCAAGAGACCCAGTACTTC.

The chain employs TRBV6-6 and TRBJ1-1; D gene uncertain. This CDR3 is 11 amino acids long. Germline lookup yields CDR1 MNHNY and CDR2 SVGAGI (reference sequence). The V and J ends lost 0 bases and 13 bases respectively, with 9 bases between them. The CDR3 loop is CASSYSAKYFF. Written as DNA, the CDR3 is TGTGCCAGCAGTTACTCGGCCAAGTATTTCTTT.

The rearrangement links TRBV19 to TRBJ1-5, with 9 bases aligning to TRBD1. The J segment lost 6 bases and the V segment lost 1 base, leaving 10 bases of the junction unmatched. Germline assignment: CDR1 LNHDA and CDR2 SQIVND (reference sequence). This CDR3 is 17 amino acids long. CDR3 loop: CASSIGWDRALVQPQHF. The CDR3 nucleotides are TGTGCCAGTAGTATAGGTTGGGACAGGGCTCTTGTTCAGCCCCAGCATTTT.

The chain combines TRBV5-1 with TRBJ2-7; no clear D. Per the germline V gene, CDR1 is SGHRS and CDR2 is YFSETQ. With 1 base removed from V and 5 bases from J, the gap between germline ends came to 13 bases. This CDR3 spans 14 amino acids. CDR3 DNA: TGCGCCAGCAGCTTGCAAACCTCAGGTAACGAGCAGTACTTC. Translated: CASSLQTSGNEQYF.

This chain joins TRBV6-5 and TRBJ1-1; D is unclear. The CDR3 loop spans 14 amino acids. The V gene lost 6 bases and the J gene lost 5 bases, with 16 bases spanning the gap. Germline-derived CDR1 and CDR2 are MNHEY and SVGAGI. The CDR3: CASRPLARVTEAFF. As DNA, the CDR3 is TGTGCCAGCAGACCCCTGGCGAGGGTTACTGAAGCTTTCTTT.

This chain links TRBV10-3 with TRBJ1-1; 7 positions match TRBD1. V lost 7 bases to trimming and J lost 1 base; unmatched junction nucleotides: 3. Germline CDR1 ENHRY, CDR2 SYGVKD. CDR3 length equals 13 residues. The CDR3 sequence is CAIKGQQNTEAFF. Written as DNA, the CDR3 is TGTGCCATCAAGGGACAGCAGAACACTGAAGCTTTCTTT.

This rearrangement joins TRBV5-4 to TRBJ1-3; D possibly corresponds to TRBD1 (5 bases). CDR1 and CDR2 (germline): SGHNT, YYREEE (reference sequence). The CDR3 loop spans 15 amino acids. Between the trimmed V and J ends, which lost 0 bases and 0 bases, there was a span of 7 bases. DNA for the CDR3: TGTGCCAGCAGCTTGGGCGGGGCCTCTGGAAACACCATATATTTT. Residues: CASSLGGASGNTIYF.

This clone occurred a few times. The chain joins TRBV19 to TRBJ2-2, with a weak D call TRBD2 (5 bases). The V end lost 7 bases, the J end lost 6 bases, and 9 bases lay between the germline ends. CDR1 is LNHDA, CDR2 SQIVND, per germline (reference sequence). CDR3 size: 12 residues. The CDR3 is CASKTTAGELFF. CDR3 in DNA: TGTGCCAGTAAGACTACTGCCGGGGAGCTGTTTTTT.

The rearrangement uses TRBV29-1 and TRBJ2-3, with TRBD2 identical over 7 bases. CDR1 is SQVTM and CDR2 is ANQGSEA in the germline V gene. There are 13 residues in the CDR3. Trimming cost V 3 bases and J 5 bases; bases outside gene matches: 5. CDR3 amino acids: CSVEPGGGDTQYF. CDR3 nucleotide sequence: TGCAGCGTTGAGCCCGGCGGGGGAGATACGCAGTATTTT.

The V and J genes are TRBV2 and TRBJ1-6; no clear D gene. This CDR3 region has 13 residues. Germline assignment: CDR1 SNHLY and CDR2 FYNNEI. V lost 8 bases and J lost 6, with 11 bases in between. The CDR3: CASREMVNSPLHF. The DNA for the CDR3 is TGTGCCAGCCGGGAGATGGTTAATTCACCCCTCCACTTT.

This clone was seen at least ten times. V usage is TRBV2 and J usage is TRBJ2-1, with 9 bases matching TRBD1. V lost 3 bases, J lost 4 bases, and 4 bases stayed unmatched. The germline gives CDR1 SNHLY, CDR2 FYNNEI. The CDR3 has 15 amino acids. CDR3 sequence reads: CASSESGQGYNEQFF. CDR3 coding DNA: TGTGCCAGCAGTGAGAGCGGACAGGGGTACAATGAGCAGTTCTTC.

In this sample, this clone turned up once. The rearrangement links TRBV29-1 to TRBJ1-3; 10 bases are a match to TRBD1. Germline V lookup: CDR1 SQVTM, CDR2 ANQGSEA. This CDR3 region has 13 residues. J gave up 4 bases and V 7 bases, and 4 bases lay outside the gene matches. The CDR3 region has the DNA TGCAGCGCCGGGACAGGGGTCGGAAACACCATATATTTT. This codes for CSAGTGVGNTIYF.

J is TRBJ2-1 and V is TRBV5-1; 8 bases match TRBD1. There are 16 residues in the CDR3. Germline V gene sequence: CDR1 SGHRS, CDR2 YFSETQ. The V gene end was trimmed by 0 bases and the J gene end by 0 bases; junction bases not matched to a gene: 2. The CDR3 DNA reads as TGCGCCAGCAGCTTGGTCGACAGGGGCTCCTACAATGAGCAGTTCTTC. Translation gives CASSLVDRGSYNEQFF.

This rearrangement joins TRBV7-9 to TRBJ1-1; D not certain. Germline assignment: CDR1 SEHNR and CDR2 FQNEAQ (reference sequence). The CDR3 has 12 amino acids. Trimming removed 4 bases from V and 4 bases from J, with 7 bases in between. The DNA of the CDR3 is TGTGCCAGCAGCTACCGGGGCACTGAAGCTTTCTTT. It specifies CASSYRGTEAFF.

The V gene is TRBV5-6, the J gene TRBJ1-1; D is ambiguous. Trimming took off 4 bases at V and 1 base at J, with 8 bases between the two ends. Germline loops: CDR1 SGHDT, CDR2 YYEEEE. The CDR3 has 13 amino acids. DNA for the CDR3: TGTGCCAGCAGCAATTCTCCGAACACTGAAGCTTTCTTT. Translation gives CASSNSPNTEAFF. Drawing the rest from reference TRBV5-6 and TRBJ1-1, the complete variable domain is DAGVTQSPTHLIKTRGQQVTLRCSPKSGHDTVSWYQQALGQGPQFIFQYYEEEERQRGNFPDRFSGHQFPNYSSELNVNALLLGDSALYLCASSNSPNTEAFFGQGTRLTVV.

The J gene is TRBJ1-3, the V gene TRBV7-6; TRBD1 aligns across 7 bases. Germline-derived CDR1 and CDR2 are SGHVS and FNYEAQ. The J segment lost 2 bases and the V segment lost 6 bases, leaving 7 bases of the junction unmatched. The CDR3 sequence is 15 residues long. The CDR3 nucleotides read TGTGCCAGCAGTCTTGACAGGGCTACTGGAAACACCATATATTTT. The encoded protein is CASSLDRATGNTIYF.

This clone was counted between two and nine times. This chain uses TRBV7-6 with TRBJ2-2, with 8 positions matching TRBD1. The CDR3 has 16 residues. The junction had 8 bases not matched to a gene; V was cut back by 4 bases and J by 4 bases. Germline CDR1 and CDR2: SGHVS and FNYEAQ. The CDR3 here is CASSWGQAHPTGELFF. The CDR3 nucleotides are TGTGCCAGCAGCTGGGGACAGGCCCATCCCACCGGGGAGCTGTTTTTT.

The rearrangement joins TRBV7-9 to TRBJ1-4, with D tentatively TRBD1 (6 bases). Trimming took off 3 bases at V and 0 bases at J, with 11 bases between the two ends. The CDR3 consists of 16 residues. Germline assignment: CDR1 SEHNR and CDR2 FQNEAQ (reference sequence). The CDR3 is CASSFWTVTTNEKLFF. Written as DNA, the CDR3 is TGTGCCAGCAGCTTTTGGACAGTTACAACTAATGAAAAACTGTTTTTT.

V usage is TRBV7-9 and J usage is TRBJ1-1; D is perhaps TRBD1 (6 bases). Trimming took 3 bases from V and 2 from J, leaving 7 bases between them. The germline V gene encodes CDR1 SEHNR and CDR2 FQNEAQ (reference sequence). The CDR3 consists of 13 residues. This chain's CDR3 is CASSLGQNTEAFF. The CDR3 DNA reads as TGTGCCAGCAGCTTGGGACAAAACACTGAAGCTTTCTTT.

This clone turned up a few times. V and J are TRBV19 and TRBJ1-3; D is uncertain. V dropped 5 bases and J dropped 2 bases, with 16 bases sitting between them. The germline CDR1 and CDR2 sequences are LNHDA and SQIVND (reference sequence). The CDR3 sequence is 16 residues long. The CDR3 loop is CASSLRSGPAGNTIYF. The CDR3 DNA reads TGTGCCAGTAGTCTTCGCAGCGGGCCGGCTGGAAACACCATATATTTT. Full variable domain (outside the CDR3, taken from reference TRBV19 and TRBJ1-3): DGGITQSPKYLFRKEGQNVTLSCEQNLNHDAMYWYRQDPGQGLRLIYYSQIVNDFQKGDIAEGYSVSREKKESFPLTVTSAQKNPTAFYLCASSLRSGPAGNTIYFGEGSWLTVV.

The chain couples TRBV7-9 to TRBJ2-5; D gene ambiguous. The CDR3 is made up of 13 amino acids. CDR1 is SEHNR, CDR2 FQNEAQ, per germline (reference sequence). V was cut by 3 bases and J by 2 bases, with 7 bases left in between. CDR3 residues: CASSFQAQETQYF. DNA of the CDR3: TGTGCCAGCAGCTTTCAGGCACAAGAGACCCAGTACTTC.

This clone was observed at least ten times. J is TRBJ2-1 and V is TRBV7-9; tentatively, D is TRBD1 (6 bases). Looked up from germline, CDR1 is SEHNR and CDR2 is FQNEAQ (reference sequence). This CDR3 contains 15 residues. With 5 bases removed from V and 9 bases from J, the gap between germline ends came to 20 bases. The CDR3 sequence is CASSPPAQGSGEQFF. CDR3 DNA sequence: TGTGCCAGCAGCCCACCAGCGCAGGGGTCGGGTGAGCAGTTCTTC.

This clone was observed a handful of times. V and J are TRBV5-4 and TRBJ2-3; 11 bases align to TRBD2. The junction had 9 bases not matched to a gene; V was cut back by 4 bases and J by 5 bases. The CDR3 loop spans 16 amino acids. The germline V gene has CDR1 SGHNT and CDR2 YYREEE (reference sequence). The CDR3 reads CASSEASGGFEDTQYF. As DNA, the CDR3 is TGTGCCAGCAGCGAAGCTAGCGGGGGGTTTGAAGATACGCAGTATTTT. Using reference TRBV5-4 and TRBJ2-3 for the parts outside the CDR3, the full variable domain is ETGVTQSPTHLIKTRGQQVTLRCSSQSGHNTVSWYQQALGQGPQFIFQYYREEENGRGNFPPRFSGLQFPNYSSELNVNALELDDSALYLCASSEASGGFEDTQYFGPGTRLTVL.

CDR3 nucleotide sequence: TGTGCCAGCAGCACACTACAGGGGGCCGGCACTGAAGCTTTCTTT. Protein sequence: CASSTLQGAGTEAFF. V gene TRBV9 combines with J gene TRBJ1-1; TRBD1 matches 9 bases. J was trimmed by 4 bases and V by 4 bases; bases with no gene match: 8. The germline CDR1 and CDR2 sequences are SGDLS and YYNGEE. The CDR3 spans 15 residues.

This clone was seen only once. Here the CDR3 reads CASSLTGNDYGYTF. CDR3 DNA: TGTGCCAGCAGCCTGACAGGGAATGACTATGGCTACACCTTC. This chain joins TRBV7-9 and TRBJ1-2, with 7 positions matching TRBD1. After removal of 5 bases from V and 3 bases from J, the junction contained 6 bases not matched to a gene. Germline loops: CDR1 SEHNR, CDR2 FQNEAQ (reference sequence). The CDR3 totals 14 residues.

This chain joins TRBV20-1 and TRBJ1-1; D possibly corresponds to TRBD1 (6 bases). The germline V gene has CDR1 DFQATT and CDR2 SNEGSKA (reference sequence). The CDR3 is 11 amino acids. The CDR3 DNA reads TGCAGGGGGGCGAGGGGCACTGAAGCTTTCTTT. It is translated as CRGARGTEAFF.

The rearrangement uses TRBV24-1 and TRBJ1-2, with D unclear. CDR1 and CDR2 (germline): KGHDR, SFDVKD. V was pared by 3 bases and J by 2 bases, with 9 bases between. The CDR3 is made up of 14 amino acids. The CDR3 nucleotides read TGTGCCACCAGTGATGCCGACAAGAACTATGGCTACACCTTC. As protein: CATSDADKNYGYTF.

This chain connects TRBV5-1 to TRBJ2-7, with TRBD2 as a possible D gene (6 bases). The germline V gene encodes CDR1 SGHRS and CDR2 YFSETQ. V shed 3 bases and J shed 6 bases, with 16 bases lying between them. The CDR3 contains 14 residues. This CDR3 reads CASSWERNGGEQYF. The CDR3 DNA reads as TGCGCCAGCAGCTGGGAGCGGAACGGGGGCGAGCAGTACTTC.

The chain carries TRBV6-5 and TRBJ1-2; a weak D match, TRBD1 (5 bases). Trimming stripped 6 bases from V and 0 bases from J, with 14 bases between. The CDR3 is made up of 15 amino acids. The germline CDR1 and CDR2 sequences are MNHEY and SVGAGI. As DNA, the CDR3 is TGTGCCAGCAGCGATACTTCGACAGCTAACTATGGCTACACCTTC. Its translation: CASSDTSTANYGYTF.